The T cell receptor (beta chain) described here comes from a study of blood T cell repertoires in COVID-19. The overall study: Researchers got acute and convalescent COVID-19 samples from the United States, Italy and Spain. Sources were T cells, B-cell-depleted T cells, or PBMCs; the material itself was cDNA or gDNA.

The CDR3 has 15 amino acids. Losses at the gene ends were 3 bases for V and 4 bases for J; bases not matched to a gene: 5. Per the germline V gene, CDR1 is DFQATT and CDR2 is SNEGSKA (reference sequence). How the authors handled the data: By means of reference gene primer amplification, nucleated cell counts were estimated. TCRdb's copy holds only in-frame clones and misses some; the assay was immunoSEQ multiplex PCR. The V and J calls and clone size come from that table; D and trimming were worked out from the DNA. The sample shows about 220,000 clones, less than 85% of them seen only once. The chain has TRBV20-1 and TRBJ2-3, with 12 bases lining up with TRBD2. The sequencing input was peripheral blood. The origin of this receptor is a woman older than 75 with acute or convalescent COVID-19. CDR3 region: CSASPTSGGADTQYF. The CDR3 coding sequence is TGCAGTGCTAGTCCGACTAGCGGGGGCGCAGATACGCAGTATTTT.